The next 9 T cell receptor beta chains were all read from a single sample in a study of blood T cell repertoires in COVID-19. Generated by immunoSEQ multiplex PCR, the TCRdb table keeps only in-frame clones and is missing some. The data contain approximately 82,000 clones, almost 85% of them singletons. Sequencing used peripheral blood. Receptors were obtained from a man between 45 and 60 years old with active or convalescent COVID-19.

The gene calls are TRBV9 and TRBJ2-7; 10 bases are shared with TRBD2. CDR3 length: 14 residues. V lost 5 bases to trimming and J lost 0 bases; unmatched junction nucleotides: 2. The germline CDR1 and CDR2 sequences are SGDLS and YYNGEE. In DNA, the CDR3 is TGTGCCAGCAGTGCTAGCGGGGGCTCCTACGAGCAGTACTTC. Protein product: CASSASGGSYEQYF.

This chain uses TRBV7-2 with TRBJ2-7, with TRBD1 identical over 8 bases. The V segment lost 2 bases and the J segment 5 bases; nucleotides outside the gene matches: 8. The CDR3 is 15 residues long. CDR1 is SGHTA and CDR2 is FQGNSA in the germline V gene. The chain's CDR3 is CASSLNSGGSDEQYF. In DNA form, the CDR3 reads TGTGCCAGCAGCTTAAACTCAGGGGGCTCGGACGAGCAGTACTTC.

The gene calls are TRBV11-2 and TRBJ2-3; perhaps TRBD2 as D (6 bases). V gave up 2 bases and J gave up 1 base, with 10 bases separating them. The CDR3 totals 15 residues. Germline CDR1 is SGHAT and CDR2 is FQNNGV. The CDR3 DNA follows: TGTGCCAGCAGCTTAAGATGGGGGGGCACAGATACGCAGTATTTT. Translated: CASSLRWGGTDTQYF.

The chain is built from TRBV27 and TRBJ2-7; maybe TRBD1 (5 bases). The CDR3 covers 13 residues. Between the trimmed V and J ends, which lost 5 bases and 3 bases, there was a span of 11 bases. The germline V gene encodes CDR1 MNHEY and CDR2 SMNVEV (reference sequence). The DNA of the CDR3 is TGTGCCAGCAGTAGAACAGGCAGCTACGAGCAGTACGTC. It encodes CASSRTGSYEQYV.

The J gene is TRBJ1-2, the V gene TRBV14, with D unresolved. This CDR3 has 15 amino acids. V lost 1 base and J lost 0, with 9 bases in between. Germline CDR1 is SGHDN and CDR2 is FVKESK. This chain's CDR3 is CASSQVVGANYGYTF. The CDR3 region has the DNA TGTGCCAGCAGCCAAGTTGTCGGAGCTAACTATGGCTACACCTTC.

The chain employs TRBV28 and TRBJ1-5; 10 bases align to TRBD1. CDR1 MDHEN and CDR2 SYDVKM come from the germline V gene. This CDR3 has 21 amino acids. Trimming removed 3 bases from V and 0 bases from J; junction bases left unmatched: 17. DNA for the CDR3: TGTGCCAGCAGTTTTATACCCCACTCTGACAGGGGGCGTTATAGCAATCAGCCCCAGCATTTT. Translation: CASSFIPHSDRGRYSNQPQHF.

This chain links TRBV5-1 with TRBJ1-1; TRBD1 matches at 7 bases. Trimming cost V 3 bases and J 1 base; bases outside gene matches: 6. Germline-derived CDR1 and CDR2 are SGHRS and YFSETQ. This CDR3 contains 15 residues. CDR3 nucleotides: TGCGCCAGCAGCTCGACCGGGACAGCGAACACTGAAGCTTTCTTT. As protein: CASSSTGTANTEAFF.

The chain joins TRBV5-1 to TRBJ2-2; D unresolved. V lost 0 bases and J 0 bases, leaving 6 bases between the germline ends. The CDR3 loop spans 15 amino acids. The germline V gene has CDR1 SGHRS and CDR2 YFSETQ. The CDR3 sequence: CASSLAPANTGELFF. CDR3 DNA sequence: TGCGCCAGCAGCTTGGCTCCTGCGAACACCGGGGAGCTGTTTTTT.

The sample holds a few counts of this clone. J is TRBJ2-7 and V is TRBV10-1, with 8 bases lining up with TRBD1. CDR1 is WNHNN, CDR2 SYGVQD, per germline (reference sequence). The CDR3 consists of 16 residues. V was clipped by 4 bases and J by 0 bases; unmatched bases: 8. CDR3 nucleotide sequence: TGCGCCAGCAGTGGAGGACAGGGAAGTTCCTCCTACGAGCAGTACTTC. This encodes CASSGGQGSSSYEQYF.